The 3 T cell receptor beta chains in this list originate from one sample, sequenced in a study of shared clonotypes between healthy human individuals. Naive CD8 cells comprised CD45RO-negative, CCR7-positively selected cells, excluding terminally differentiated effector memory CD45RA+ cells. The protocol was immunoSEQ multiplex PCR, while the TCRdb copy is restricted to in-frame clones and leaves out a portion. The sample lists roughly 770,000 clones; 90% to 97% were seen once. The sample consisted of naive CD8+ T cells sorted from blood. All receptors derive from a man between 25 and 39 years old in good health.

The chain uses TRBV7-2 and TRBJ2-1; 9 nucleotides agree with TRBD1. Germline V gene sequence: CDR1 SGHTA, CDR2 FQGNSA. This CDR3 contains 15 residues. The ends lost 6 bases at V and 3 bases at J; junction bases unmatched: 6. This CDR3 reads CASRYRDRDYNEQFF. The CDR3 coding sequence is TGTGCCAGCAGATACAGGGACAGGGACTACAATGAGCAGTTCTTC.

The genes are TRBV6-5 and TRBJ2-5; tentatively, D is TRBD1 (5 bases). Trimming stripped 8 bases from V and 4 bases from J, with 17 bases between. The CDR3 spans 14 residues. Germline CDR1 reads MNHEY; CDR2 reads SVGAGI. CDR3 coding DNA: TGTGCCAGCTCGATTACCTGGGGCAGAGAGACCCAGTACTTC. Translated, it gives CASSITWGRETQYF.

The rearrangement joins TRBV10-3 to TRBJ2-7, with no clear D. Germline V gives CDR1 ENHRY, CDR2 SYGVKD. CDR3 length: 16 amino acids. Trimming pared 4 bases from V and 0 bases from J, leaving 16 bases between. The CDR3 nucleotides read TGTGCCATCAGTGTCCCCTCTGGCGGTGGCTCCTACGAGCAGTACTTC. Its translation: CAISVPSGGGSYEQYF.